The 12 T cell receptor beta chains in this list originate from one sample, sequenced in a study of blood T cell repertoires in COVID-19. The method was immunoSEQ multiplex PCR; TCRdb's version includes in-frame clones alone and lacks a portion of them. The table has 300,000 to 450,000 clones, around nine tenths seen once; the top ten hold 1%. The sequencing input was PBMCs or T cells enriched from blood (not recorded which). The receptors shown here come from a young woman who had been exposed to COVID-19.

The gene calls are TRBV19 and TRBJ1-5; no definite D call. The CDR3 sequence is 13 residues long. Germline assignment: CDR1 LNHDA and CDR2 SQIVND (reference sequence). The ends were cut back, 5 bases at V and 5 bases at J, with 10 bases in the middle. The CDR3 protein is CASSGGKDQPQHF. The CDR3 nucleotides are TGTGCCAGTAGTGGCGGGAAAGATCAGCCCCAGCATTTT.

Only one count was recorded for this clone. The chain carries TRBV24-1 and TRBJ2-3; D gene ambiguous. Germline CDR1 KGHDR, CDR2 SFDVKD. V lost 4 bases and J lost 2, with 9 bases in between. The CDR3 covers 14 residues. The CDR3: CATSDRQSTDTQYF. The CDR3 DNA sequence: TGTGCCACCAGTGACCGCCAGTCCACAGATACGCAGTATTTT.

Points on this clone: The junction departs from the called germline gene at one end, perhaps through a read error. The chain joins TRBV27 to TRBJ1-5; possibly TRBD1 for D (6 bases). Germline CDR1 is MNHEY and CDR2 is SMNVEV (reference sequence). The CDR3 is made up of 16 amino acids. The CDR3: CASSLRGDGGNQPQHF. The CDR3 coding sequence is TGTGCCAGCAGTTTAAGAGGAGATGGGGGCAACCAGCCCCAGCATTTT.

The chain recombines TRBV27 with TRBJ1-6; 7 bases align to TRBD1. J gave up 12 bases and V 5 bases, and 13 bases lay outside the gene matches. From germline, CDR1 is MNHEY and CDR2 SMNVEV (reference sequence). The CDR3 extends over 15 amino acids. The CDR3 loop reads CASSPPLQGFGPLHF. CDR3 nucleotide sequence: TGTGCCAGCAGTCCTCCGTTACAGGGGTTCGGACCCCTCCACTTT.

CDR3 DNA sequence: TGTGCCAGCAGTGATTGGGGGGGCCGGACAGATACGCAGTATTTT. Its translation is CASSDWGGRTDTQYF. The chain recombines TRBV6-1 with TRBJ2-3, with a tentative D call TRBD2 (7 bases). Germline loops: CDR1 MNHNS, CDR2 SASEGT. V dropped 3 bases and J dropped 3 bases, with 13 bases sitting between them. The CDR3 sequence is 15 residues long.

CDR3 nucleotides: TGTGCCAGCAGCTTCGAGACTAGCACAGATACGCAGTATTTT. It codes for CASSFETSTDTQYF. The chain employs TRBV7-8 and TRBJ2-3; D gene uncertain. The CDR3 is 14 amino acids. CDR1 SGHVS and CDR2 FQNEAQ come from the germline V gene. V gave up 3 bases and J gave up 0 bases, with 7 bases separating them.

The genes are TRBV18 and TRBJ2-7, with 14 bases identical to TRBD2. The J segment lost 0 bases and the V segment lost 3 bases, leaving 16 bases of the junction unmatched. CDR3 size: 21 residues. Germline V gene data show CDR1 as KGHSH and CDR2 as LQKENI. The CDR3 region is CASSPYMPPGLAGDSSYEQYF. The CDR3 DNA sequence: TGTGCCAGCTCACCTTACATGCCACCGGGACTAGCGGGAGATAGCTCCTACGAGCAGTACTTC.

The genes are TRBV2 and TRBJ2-7; weak D call: TRBD1 (5 bases). This CDR3 is built from 15 residues. With 2 bases removed from V and 0 bases from J, the gap between germline ends came to 11 bases. Germline-derived CDR1 and CDR2 are SNHLY and FYNNEI. CDR3 bases: TGTGCCAGCAGTGAATATCAGGGAAGCTCCTACGAGCAGTACTTC. It codes for CASSEYQGSSYEQYF.

This clone was counted only a few times. The V and J genes are TRBV7-2 and TRBJ1-3, with D perhaps matching TRBD1 (5 bases). The CDR3 totals 13 residues. Germline CDR1 reads SGHTA; CDR2 reads FQGNSA. The V end lost 9 bases, the J end lost 0 bases, and 9 bases lay between the germline ends. The CDR3 sequence is CARTGGSGNTIYF. CDR3 in DNA: TGTGCCAGAACCGGGGGCTCTGGAAACACCATATATTTT. Together with reference TRBV7-2 and TRBJ1-3, the CDR3 gives the full variable domain: GAGVSQSPSNKVTEKGKDVELRCDPISGHTALYWYRQSLGQGLEFLIYFQGNSAPDKSGLPSDRFSAERTGGSVSTLTIQRTQQEDSAVYLCARTGGSGNTIYFGEGSWLTVV.

The chain carries TRBV6-5 and TRBJ1-4; D may be TRBD1 (5 bases). The V end lost 6 bases, the J end lost 8 bases, and 13 bases lay between the germline ends. CDR3 length: 13 amino acids. CDR1 MNHEY and CDR2 SVGAGI come from the germline V gene. Written as DNA, the CDR3 is TGTGCCAGCAGCCATACAGGCGAGGAAAAACTGTTTTTT. Translated, it gives CASSHTGEEKLFF.

The genes are TRBV28 and TRBJ1-1, with TRBD1 identical over 7 bases. The CDR3 covers 13 residues. J was trimmed by 4 bases and V by 6 bases; bases with no gene match: 5. The germline gives CDR1 MDHEN, CDR2 SYDVKM. CDR3 nucleotides: TGTGCCAGCAGGCGGGGACAGACCACTGAAGCTTTCTTT. This encodes CASRRGQTTEAFF.

This rearrangement joins TRBV7-3 to TRBJ1-6; 8 bases map to TRBD1. The germline gives CDR1 SGHTA, CDR2 FQGTGA. This CDR3 contains 17 residues. The V segment lost 4 bases and the J segment 3 bases; nucleotides outside the gene matches: 8. CDR3 DNA: TGTGCCAGCAGCTCCCGGACAGGGAGTTTCTATAATTCACCCCTCCACTTT. It is translated as CASSSRTGSFYNSPLHF.